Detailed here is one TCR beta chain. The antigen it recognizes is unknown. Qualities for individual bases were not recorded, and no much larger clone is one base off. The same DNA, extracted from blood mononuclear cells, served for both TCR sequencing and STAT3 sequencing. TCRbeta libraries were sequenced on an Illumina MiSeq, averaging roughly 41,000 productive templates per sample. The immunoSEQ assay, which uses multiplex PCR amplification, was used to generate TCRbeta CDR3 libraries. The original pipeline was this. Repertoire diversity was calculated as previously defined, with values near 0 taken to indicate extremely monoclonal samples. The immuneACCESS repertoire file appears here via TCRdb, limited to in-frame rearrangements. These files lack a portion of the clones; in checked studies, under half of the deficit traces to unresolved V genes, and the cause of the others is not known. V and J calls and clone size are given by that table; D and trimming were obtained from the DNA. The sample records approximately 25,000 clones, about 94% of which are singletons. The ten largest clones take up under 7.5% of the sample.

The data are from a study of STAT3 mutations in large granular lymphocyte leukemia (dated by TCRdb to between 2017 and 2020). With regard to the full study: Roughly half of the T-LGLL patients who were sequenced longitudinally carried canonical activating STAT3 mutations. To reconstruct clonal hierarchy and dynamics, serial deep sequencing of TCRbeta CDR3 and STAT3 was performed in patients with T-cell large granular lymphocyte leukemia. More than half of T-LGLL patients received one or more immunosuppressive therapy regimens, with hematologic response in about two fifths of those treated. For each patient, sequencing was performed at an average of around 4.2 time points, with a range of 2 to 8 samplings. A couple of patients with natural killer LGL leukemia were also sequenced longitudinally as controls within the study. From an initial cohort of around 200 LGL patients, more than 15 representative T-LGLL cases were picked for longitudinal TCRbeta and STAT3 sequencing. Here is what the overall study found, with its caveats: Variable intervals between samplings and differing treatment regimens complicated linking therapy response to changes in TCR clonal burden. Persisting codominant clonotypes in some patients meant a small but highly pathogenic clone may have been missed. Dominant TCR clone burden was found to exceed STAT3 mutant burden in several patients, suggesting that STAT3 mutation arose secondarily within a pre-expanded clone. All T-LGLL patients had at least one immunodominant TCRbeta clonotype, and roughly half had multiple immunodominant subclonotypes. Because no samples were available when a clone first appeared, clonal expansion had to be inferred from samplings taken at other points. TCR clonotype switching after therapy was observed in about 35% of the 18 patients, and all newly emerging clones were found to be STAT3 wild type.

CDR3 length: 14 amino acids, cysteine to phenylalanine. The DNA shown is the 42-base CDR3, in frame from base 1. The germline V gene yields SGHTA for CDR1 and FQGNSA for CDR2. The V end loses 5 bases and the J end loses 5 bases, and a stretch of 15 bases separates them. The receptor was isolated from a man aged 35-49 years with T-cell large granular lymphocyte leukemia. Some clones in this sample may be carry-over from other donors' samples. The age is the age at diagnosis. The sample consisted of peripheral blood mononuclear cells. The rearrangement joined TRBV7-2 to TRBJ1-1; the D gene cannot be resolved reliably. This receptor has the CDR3 CASSLNYRGTEAFF. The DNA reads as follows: TGTGCCAGCAGCCTAAACTACCGAGGGACTGAAGCTTTCTTT.